This entry describes one T cell receptor (beta chain). The antigen is undetermined. Production of TCR beta cDNA relied on 5'RACE template switching with UMIs. TCRdb re-called the 5' RACE reads; every CDR3 protein appears as one record, without DNA. Its table records about 550,000 distinct CDR3 sequences. This CDR3 has 16 residues. CDR1 is MNHEY and CDR2 is SMNVEV in the germline V gene (reference sequence). The data were taken from a study of T cells expressing NK-cell markers. Study summary: Just one sequenced donor of eight was HCMV-seronegative, while seven were seropositive.

General observations from the study: The same clonotypes also predominated in the CD3+CD56-NKG2C+ fraction of a handful of donors. Whether expanded NKG2C-expressing T cell clones recognize HCMV is unknown.

This receptor was taken from a man aged 18 to 30 in good health. This rearrangement joins TRBV27 to TRBJ2-1; the TRBD2 assignment by TCRdb is unverifiable without DNA. Specimen: blood T cells: a sorted CD56 or NKG2C T cell subset, CD4+ or CD8+ T cells, or bulk PBMC T cells (not recorded which). Here the CDR3 reads CASSFATGARFNEQFF.